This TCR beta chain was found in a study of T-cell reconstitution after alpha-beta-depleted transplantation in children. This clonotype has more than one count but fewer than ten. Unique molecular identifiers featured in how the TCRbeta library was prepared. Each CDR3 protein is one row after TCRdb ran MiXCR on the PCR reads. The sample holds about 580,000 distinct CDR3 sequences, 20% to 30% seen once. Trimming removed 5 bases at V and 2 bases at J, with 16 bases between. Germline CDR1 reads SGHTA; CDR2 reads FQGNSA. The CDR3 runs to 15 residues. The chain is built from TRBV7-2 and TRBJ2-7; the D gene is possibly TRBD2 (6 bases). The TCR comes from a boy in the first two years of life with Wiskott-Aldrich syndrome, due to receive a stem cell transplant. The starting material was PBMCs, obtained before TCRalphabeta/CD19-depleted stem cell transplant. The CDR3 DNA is TGTGCCAGCAGCACGGCCGGGACTTATACCTACGAGCAGTACTTC. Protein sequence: CASSTAGTYTYEQYF.